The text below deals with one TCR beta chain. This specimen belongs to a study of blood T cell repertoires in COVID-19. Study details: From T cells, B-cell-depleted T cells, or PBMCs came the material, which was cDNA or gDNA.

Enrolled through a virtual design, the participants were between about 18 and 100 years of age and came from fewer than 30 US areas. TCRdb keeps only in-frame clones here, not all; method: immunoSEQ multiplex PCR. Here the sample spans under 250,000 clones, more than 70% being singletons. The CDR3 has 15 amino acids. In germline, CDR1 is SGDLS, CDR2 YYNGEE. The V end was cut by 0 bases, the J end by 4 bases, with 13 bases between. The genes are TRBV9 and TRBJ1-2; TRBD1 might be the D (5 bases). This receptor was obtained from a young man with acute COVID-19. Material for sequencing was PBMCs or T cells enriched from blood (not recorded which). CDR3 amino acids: CASSVAGKLPYGYTF. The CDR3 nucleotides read TGTGCCAGCAGCGTAGCAGGGAAACTCCCCTATGGCTACACCTTC. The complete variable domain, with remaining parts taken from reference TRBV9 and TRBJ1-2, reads DSGVTQTPKHLITATGQRVTLRCSPRSGDLSVYWYQQSLDQGLQFLIQYYNGEERAKGNILERFSAQQFPDLHSELNLSSLELGDSALYFCASSVAGKLPYGYTFGSGTRLTVV.